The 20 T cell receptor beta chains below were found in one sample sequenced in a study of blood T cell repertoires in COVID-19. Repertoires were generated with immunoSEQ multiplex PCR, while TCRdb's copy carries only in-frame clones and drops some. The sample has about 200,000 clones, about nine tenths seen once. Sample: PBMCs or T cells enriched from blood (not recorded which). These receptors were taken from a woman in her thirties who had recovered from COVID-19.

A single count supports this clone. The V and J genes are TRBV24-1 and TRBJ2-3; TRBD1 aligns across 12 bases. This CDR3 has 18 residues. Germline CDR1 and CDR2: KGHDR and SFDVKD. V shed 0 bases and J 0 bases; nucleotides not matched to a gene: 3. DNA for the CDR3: TGTGCCACCAGTGATTTGCGGGGACAGGGGGCTAGCACAGATACGCAGTATTTT. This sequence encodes CATSDLRGQGASTDTQYF.

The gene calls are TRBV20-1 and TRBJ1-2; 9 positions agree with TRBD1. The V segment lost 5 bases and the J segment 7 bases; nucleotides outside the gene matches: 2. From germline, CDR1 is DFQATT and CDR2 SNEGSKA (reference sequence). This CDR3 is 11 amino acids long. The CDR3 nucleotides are TGCAGTGCTTCGACAGGGGGTGGCTACACCTTC. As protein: CSASTGGGYTF.

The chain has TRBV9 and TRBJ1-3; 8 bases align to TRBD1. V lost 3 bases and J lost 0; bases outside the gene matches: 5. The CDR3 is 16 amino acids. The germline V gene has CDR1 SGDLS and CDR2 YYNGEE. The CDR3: CASSAGQGLSGNTIYF. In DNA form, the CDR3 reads TGTGCCAGCAGCGCCGGACAGGGTCTCTCTGGAAACACCATATATTTT. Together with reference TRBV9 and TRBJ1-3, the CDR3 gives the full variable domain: DSGVTQTPKHLITATGQRVTLRCSPRSGDLSVYWYQQSLDQGLQFLIQYYNGEERAKGNILERFSAQQFPDLHSELNLSSLELGDSALYFCASSAGQGLSGNTIYFGEGSWLTVV.

CDR3 bases: TGTGCCAGTAGTATAACTGTGGGACAGAACTATGGCTACACCTTC. It encodes CASSITVGQNYGYTF. The chain recombines TRBV19 with TRBJ1-2; 7 bases align to TRBD1. This CDR3 comprises 15 residues. V lost 2 bases, J lost 2 bases, and 5 bases stayed unmatched. Germline V gene lookup returns CDR1 LNHDA and CDR2 SQIVND (reference sequence).

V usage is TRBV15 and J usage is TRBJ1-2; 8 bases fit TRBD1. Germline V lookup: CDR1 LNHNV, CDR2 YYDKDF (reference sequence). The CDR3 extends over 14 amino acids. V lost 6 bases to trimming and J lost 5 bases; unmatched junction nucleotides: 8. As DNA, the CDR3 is TGTGCCACCAGTCGGGACAGGACTTATTATGGCTACACCTTC. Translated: CATSRDRTYYGYTF.

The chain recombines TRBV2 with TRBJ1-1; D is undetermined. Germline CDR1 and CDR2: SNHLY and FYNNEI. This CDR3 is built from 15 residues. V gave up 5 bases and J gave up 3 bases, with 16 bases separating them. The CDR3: CASSKRRPGDTEAFF. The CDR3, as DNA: TGTGCCAGCAGTAAGAGAAGGCCCGGGGACACTGAAGCTTTCTTT.

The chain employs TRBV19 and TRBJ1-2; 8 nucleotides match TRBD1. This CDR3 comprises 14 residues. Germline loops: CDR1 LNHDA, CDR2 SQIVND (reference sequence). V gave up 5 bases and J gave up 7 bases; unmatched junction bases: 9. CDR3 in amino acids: CASSSRQGASGYTF. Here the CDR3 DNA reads TGTGCCAGTAGTTCAAGGCAGGGGGCCTCTGGCTACACCTTC. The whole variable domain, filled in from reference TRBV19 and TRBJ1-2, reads DGGITQSPKYLFRKEGQNVTLSCEQNLNHDAMYWYRQDPGQGLRLIYYSQIVNDFQKGDIAEGYSVSREKKESFPLTVTSAQKNPTAFYLCASSSRQGASGYTFGSGTRLTVV.

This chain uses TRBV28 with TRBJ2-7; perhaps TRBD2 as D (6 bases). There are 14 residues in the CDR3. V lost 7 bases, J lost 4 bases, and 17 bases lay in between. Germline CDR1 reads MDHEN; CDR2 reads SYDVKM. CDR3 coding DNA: TGTGCCAGCATCGGGGCAGGTCGGGGGTACGAGCAGTACTTC. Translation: CASIGAGRGYEQYF.

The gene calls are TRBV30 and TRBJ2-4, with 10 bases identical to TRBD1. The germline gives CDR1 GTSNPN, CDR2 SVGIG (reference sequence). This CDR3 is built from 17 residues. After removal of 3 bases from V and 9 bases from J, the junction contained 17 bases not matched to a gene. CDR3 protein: CAWRHRDRGGRGGIQYF. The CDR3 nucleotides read TGTGCCTGGAGGCACCGGGACAGGGGAGGGAGAGGAGGCATTCAGTACTTC. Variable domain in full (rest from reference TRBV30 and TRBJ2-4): SQTIHQWPATLVQPVGSPLSLECTVEGTSNPNLYWYRQAAGRGLQLLFYSVGIGQISSEVPQNLSASRPQDRQFILSSKKLLLSDSGFYLCAWRHRDRGGRGGIQYFGAGTRLSVL.

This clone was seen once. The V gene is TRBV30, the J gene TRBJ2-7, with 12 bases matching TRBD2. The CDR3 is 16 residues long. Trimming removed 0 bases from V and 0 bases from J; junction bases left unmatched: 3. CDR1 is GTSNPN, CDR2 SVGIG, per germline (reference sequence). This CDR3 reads CAWSVLTSGGSYEQYF. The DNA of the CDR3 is TGTGCCTGGAGTGTCTTGACTAGCGGGGGCTCCTACGAGCAGTACTTC.

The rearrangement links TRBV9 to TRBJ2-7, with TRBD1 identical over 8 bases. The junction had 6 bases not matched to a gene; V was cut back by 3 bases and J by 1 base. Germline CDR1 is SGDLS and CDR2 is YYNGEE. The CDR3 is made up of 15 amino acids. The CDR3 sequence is CASSGGQGLSYEQYF. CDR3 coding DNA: TGTGCCAGCAGCGGCGGACAGGGACTTTCCTACGAGCAGTACTTC.

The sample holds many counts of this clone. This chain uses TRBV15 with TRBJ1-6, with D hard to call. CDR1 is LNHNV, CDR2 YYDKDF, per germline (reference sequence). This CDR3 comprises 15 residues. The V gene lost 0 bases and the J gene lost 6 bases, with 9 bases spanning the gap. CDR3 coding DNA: TGTGCCACCAGCAGAGATCGAGTCTCTAATTCACCCCTCCACTTT. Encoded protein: CATSRDRVSNSPLHF.

The CDR3, as DNA: TGTGCCAGCAGCCCGACCCCCCGGACTAGCGGGAGTTTCGAGCAGTACTTC. Its translation: CASSPTPRTSGSFEQYF. This chain uses TRBV4-2 with TRBJ2-7; 13 bases line up with TRBD2. Germline assignment: CDR1 LGHNA and CDR2 YNFKEQ. The CDR3 runs 17 residues. J was trimmed by 6 bases and V by 4 bases; bases with no gene match: 12.

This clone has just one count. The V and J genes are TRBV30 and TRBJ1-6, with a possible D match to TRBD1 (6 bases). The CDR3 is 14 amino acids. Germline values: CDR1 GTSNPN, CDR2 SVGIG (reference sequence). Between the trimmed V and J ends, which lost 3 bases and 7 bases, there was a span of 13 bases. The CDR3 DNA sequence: TGTGCCTGGAGCACGTTACAGGGAAATTCACCCCTCCACTTT. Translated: CAWSTLQGNSPLHF.

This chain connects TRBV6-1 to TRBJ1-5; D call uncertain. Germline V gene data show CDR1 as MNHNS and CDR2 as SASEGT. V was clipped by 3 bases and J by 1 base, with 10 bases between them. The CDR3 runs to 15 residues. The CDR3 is CASSDEGLSNQPQHF. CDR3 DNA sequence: TGTGCCAGCAGTGACGAGGGTTTGAGCAATCAGCCCCAGCATTTT.

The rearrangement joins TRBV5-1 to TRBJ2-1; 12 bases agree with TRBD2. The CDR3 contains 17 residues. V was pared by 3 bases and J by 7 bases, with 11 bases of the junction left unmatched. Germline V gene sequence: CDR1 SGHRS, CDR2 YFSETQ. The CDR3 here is CASSSYKTSGGINEQFF. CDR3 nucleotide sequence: TGCGCCAGCAGCTCCTATAAGACTAGCGGGGGTATAAATGAGCAGTTCTTC.

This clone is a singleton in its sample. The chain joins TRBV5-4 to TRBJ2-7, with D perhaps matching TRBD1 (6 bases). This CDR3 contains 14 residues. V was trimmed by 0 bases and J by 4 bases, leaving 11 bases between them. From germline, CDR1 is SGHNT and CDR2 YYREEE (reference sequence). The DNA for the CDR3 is TGTGCCAGCAGCTTGGCCGCAGGGGAATACGAGCAGTACTTC. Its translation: CASSLAAGEYEQYF. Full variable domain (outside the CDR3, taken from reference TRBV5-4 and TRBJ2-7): ETGVTQSPTHLIKTRGQQVTLRCSSQSGHNTVSWYQQALGQGPQFIFQYYREEENGRGNFPPRFSGLQFPNYSSELNVNALELDDSALYLCASSLAAGEYEQYFGPGTRLTVT.

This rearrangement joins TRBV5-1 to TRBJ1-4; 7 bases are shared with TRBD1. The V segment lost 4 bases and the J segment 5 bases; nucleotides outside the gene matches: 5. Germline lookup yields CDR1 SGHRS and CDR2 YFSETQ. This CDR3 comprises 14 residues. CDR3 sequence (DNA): TGCGCCAGCAGCGTAGGGACAGAGAATGAAAAACTGTTTTTT. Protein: CASSVGTENEKLFF.

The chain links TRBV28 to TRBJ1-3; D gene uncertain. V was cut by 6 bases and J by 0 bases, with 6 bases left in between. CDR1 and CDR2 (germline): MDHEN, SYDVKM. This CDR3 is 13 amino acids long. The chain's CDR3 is CASSPISGNTIYF. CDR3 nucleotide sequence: TGTGCCAGCAGCCCTATCTCTGGAAACACCATATATTTT.

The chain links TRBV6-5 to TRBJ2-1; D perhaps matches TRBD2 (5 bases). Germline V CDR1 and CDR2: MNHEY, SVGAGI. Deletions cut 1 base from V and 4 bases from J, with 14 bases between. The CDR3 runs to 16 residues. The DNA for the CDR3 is TGTGCCAGCAGTTACTTGGCTAGCCGCAAATACAATGAGCAGTTCTTC. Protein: CASSYLASRKYNEQFF.